This entry describes one TCR beta chain. Its antigen has not been determined. No much larger clone exists at a distance of one base, and base qualities are not known. Spanning cysteine to phenylalanine, the CDR3 consists of 17 amino acids. The entry retains the CDR3 DNA only, 51 bases that are in frame from base 1. In the germline V gene, CDR1 corresponds to SGHAT and CDR2 to FQNNGV. The junction shows trimming of 2 bases on V and 4 bases on J, plus 18 bases between the germline ends. The sample belongs to a study of OX40 agonist ivuxolimab in advanced cancers. For the study in its entirety: Ivuxolimab was an agonistic, fully human IgG2 monoclonal antibody directed against OX40 (CD134), a costimulatory receptor. Intravenous ivuxolimab was administered to patients every 2 weeks at six dose levels: 0.01, 0.1, 0.3, 1.5, 3 and 10 mg/kg. Of the 50 or so patients in dose escalation, 19 had hepatocellular carcinoma, some 15 had melanoma, 9 had renal cell carcinoma and 9 had head and neck cancer. A male proportion of around 83% and a mean age of approximately 61 years, ranging from 23 to 79, were recorded for the dose-escalation cohort. Patients were allowed to have had prior anti-PD-1, anti-PD-L1 or anti-CTLA-4 therapy, and around 40% of the dose-escalation patients had previously received checkpoint inhibitors. Three dose-escalation patients achieved partial responses, one with hepatocellular carcinoma and two with cutaneous melanoma. The purpose of peripheral TCRbeta sequencing was to test whether ivuxolimab changed TCR sequence diversity and led to clonal T-cell expansion. The monotherapy dose-escalation portion (N ≈ 56 patients) of the phase I ivuxolimab trial is reported in the paper. Points the paper makes about the study in general: Low levels of normalized T-cell clonal expansion were also seen in some patients who did not respond. After ivuxolimab, CD8+ T cells had more expanded clones than CD4+ T cells on average. Which antigens the clonally expanded peripheral T cells were specific for was not determined. Partial responders in the 0.1-3.0 mg/kg groups had among the lowest normalized peripheral clonal expansion, especially among CD8+ T cells. Clonal expansion of both CD4+ and CD8+ blood T cells was observed from baseline to week 6 at doses 0.1 to 3.0 mg/kg.

To sequence the TCRbeta CDR3 region, genomic DNA was isolated from the sorted cells. The immunoSEQ Assay was used for sequencing of TCRbeta CDR3 regions. TCRdb took over this immuneACCESS table, retaining in-frame rearrangements with V and J assigned. Such tables are incomplete; in checked studies, under half of the missing clones stem from an unresolved V gene, and the remainder is unexplained. The sample data list around 45,000 clones, and approximately 84% of these were observed just once. The ten biggest clones cover 35% of the sample. Patients with autoimmune disease history or receiving systemic immunosuppression were excluded from the trial. Peripheral blood for TCR sequencing was drawn from every dose cohort at baseline, at cycle 4 day 1 and at cycle 7 day 1. The samples were drawn from a first-in-human, open-label, multicenter phase I dose-escalation trial of ivuxolimab. Adults with locally advanced or metastatic melanoma, renal cell carcinoma, hepatocellular carcinoma or head and neck squamous cell carcinoma were enrolled in the trial. Before TCR sequencing, CD4+ T cells and CD8+ T cells were sorted from peripheral blood as separate populations.

Here the chain combines TRBV11-2 and TRBJ1-3; there is no confident call for the D gene. The input for sequencing was CD4+ or CD8+ T cells sorted from blood, taken in a trial of the OX40 agonist ivuxolimab. This receptor was obtained from an adult with an advanced solid tumor such as melanoma, head and neck, liver or kidney cancer. The CDR3 sequence is CASSLRLSTERGNTIYF. The nucleotide sequence reads TGTGCCAGCAGCTTAAGACTTTCGACCGAAAGAGGAAACACCATATATTTT.